One and the same sample provided the 22 T cell receptor beta chains below, sequenced in a study of CD8 T cells in Susac syndrome. The RNA, about 0.45 to 1 ug, was put through reverse transcription using random hexamers. One entry per CDR3 protein results from TCRdb running MiXCR on the immunoSEQ multiplex PCR reads. The data hold 250,000 to 300,000 distinct CDR3 sequences, with around 91% observed a single time. The sequenced material came from CD8+ T cells from PBMCs. The source is a human donor with multiple sclerosis.

The rearrangement joins TRBV7-3 to TRBJ2-1; 11 nucleotides align to TRBD2. The germline V gene has CDR1 SGHTA and CDR2 FQGTGA. The CDR3 is 16 residues long. The ends lost 5 bases at V and 4 bases at J; junction bases unmatched: 7. In nucleotides, the CDR3 is TGTGCCAGCAGCCCGCTGACTAGCGGGATTTACAATGAGCAGTTCTTC. Its translation: CASSPLTSGIYNEQFF. Looking up the rest from reference TRBV7-3 and TRBJ2-1 gives the full variable domain: GAGVSQTPSNKVTEKGKYVELRCDPISGHTALYWYRQSLGQGPEFLIYFQGTGAADDSGLPNDRFFAVRPEGSVSTLKIQRTERGDSAVYLCASSPLTSGIYNEQFFGPGTRLTVL.

The chain uses TRBV3-1 and TRBJ1-2; D unclear. Looked up from germline, CDR1 is LGHDT and CDR2 is YNNKEL (reference sequence). This CDR3 comprises 17 residues. V lost 5 bases and J 0 bases, leaving 19 bases between the germline ends. DNA of the CDR3: TGTGCCAGCAGCTCTACATGGGTTAGGGAGCCTAACTATGGCTACACCTTC. Protein product: CASSSTWVREPNYGYTF.

This chain's CDR3 is CASSVPGQPYGYTF. Written as DNA, the CDR3 is TGTGCCAGCAGCGTACCGGGACAGCCCTATGGCTACACCTTC. V gene TRBV9 combines with J gene TRBJ1-2; 7 bases fit TRBD1. This CDR3 is built from 14 residues. The trim removed 1 base at V and 4 bases at J, leaving 4 bases unmatched. Germline V CDR1 and CDR2: SGDLS, YYNGEE.

This chain joins TRBV20-1 and TRBJ1-2; D is perhaps TRBD1 (5 bases). Germline CDR1 and CDR2: DFQATT and SNEGSKA (reference sequence). The V gene lost 3 bases and the J gene lost 0 bases, with 8 bases spanning the gap. CDR3 size: 13 residues. The CDR3 spells CSASPGSNYGYTF. The CDR3 DNA reads as TGCAGTGCTAGCCCAGGGTCTAACTATGGCTACACCTTC.

The chain joins TRBV3-1 to TRBJ2-3; 9 bases align to TRBD2. This CDR3 region has 19 residues. Trimming at V came to 0 bases and at J to 2 bases, leaving 12 bases not matched to a gene. CDR1 and CDR2 from the germline V gene are LGHDT and YNNKEL (reference sequence). This CDR3 is CASSQEYRWQREDTDTQYF. The DNA for the CDR3 is TGTGCCAGCAGCCAAGAGTATAGGTGGCAGCGGGAGGACACAGATACGCAGTATTTT.

The chain couples TRBV19 to TRBJ2-1, with D maybe TRBD1 (5 bases). This CDR3 has 17 residues. The V end was cut by 1 base, the J end by 4 bases, with 17 bases between. Germline lookup yields CDR1 LNHDA and CDR2 SQIVND (reference sequence). Here the CDR3 DNA reads TGTGCCAGTAGTATAGTTCTTTCGACAGACCATTACAATGAGCAGTTCTTC. This translates into CASSIVLSTDHYNEQFF.

V usage is TRBV6-6 and J usage is TRBJ2-1; TRBD1 or TRBD2 may be the D gene (5 bases each). V was cut by 10 bases and J by 7 bases, with 14 bases left in between. The CDR3 has 12 residues. Germline V gives CDR1 MNHNY, CDR2 SVGAGI (reference sequence). CDR3 residues: CATAGTANEQFF. The CDR3 DNA follows: TGTGCCACCGCCGGGACGGCGAATGAGCAGTTCTTC.

This CDR3 reads CAISEYTLGDRGPNYGYTF. The CDR3 region has the DNA TGTGCCATCAGTGAGTACACCCTGGGGGACAGGGGGCCTAACTATGGCTACACCTTC. The chain has TRBV10-3 and TRBJ1-2, with 12 nucleotides matching TRBD1. CDR1 and CDR2 (germline): ENHRY, SYGVKD. J was trimmed by 0 bases and V by 1 base; bases with no gene match: 9. This CDR3 is 19 amino acids long.

J is TRBJ1-6 and V is TRBV20-1; D is uncertain. Germline CDR1 reads DFQATT; CDR2 reads SNEGSKA (reference sequence). V was trimmed by 0 bases and J by 6 bases, leaving 12 bases between them. The CDR3 totals 15 residues. This CDR3 is CSAREREAGNSPLHF. CDR3 DNA: TGCAGTGCTAGAGAGAGGGAGGCGGGTAATTCACCCCTCCACTTT.

The gene calls are TRBV19 and TRBJ2-1; possibly TRBD2 for D (6 bases). Trimming cost V 5 bases and J 7 bases, with 21 bases left between them. Germline loops: CDR1 LNHDA, CDR2 SQIVND (reference sequence). This CDR3 contains 16 residues. CDR3 nucleotides: TGTGCCAGTAGTCTCATTAGCGGTGGGGTTTATAATGAGCAGTTCTTC. It encodes CASSLISGGVYNEQFF.

V gene TRBV19 combines with J gene TRBJ2-1; D is undetermined. Deletions cut 2 bases from V and 7 bases from J, with 9 bases between. Looked up from germline, CDR1 is LNHDA and CDR2 is SQIVND (reference sequence). The CDR3 extends over 13 amino acids. CDR3 nucleotide sequence: TGTGCCAGTAGTATATCTAGTAGTAATGAGCAGTTCTTC. Residues: CASSISSSNEQFF.

The genes are TRBV29-1 and TRBJ2-2; D might be TRBD2 (6 bases). CDR1 is SQVTM, CDR2 ANQGSEA, per germline. The ends were cut back, 2 bases at V and 6 bases at J, with 16 bases in the middle. The CDR3 is made up of 15 amino acids. The CDR3 region has the DNA TGCAGCGTTGAATGTACTCAAGGAGGGGCCGGGGAGCTGTTTTTT. This encodes CSVECTQGGAGELFF.

V is TRBV28 and J is TRBJ2-7; 7 positions match TRBD2. Germline values: CDR1 MDHEN, CDR2 SYDVKM. V gave up 2 bases and J gave up 2 bases; unmatched junction bases: 3. The CDR3 totals 14 residues. CDR3 in amino acids: CASSLQGLAYEQYF. CDR3 DNA sequence: TGTGCCAGCAGTTTACAAGGACTAGCCTACGAGCAGTACTTC.

The chain is built from TRBV4-3 and TRBJ2-2; a possible D gene is TRBD1 (5 bases). The CDR3 length is 15 residues. The V end was cut by 0 bases, the J end by 7 bases, with 12 bases between. Germline V lookup: CDR1 LGHNA, CDR2 YSLEER. In DNA, the CDR3 is TGCGCCAGCAGCCAAGAGAAGGGGTGGGACGGGGAGCTGTTTTTT. This encodes CASSQEKGWDGELFF.

This sequence joins TRBV4-1 and TRBJ1-6; 9 bases align to TRBD1. CDR3 length equals 14 residues. CDR1 and CDR2 from the germline V gene are MGHRA and YSYEKL. Trimming took 1 base from V and 12 from J; bases not matched to a gene: 4. CDR3 nucleotides: TGCGCCAGCAGCCAAGTAAGGACAGGGGAACCCCTCCACTTT. Translation gives CASSQVRTGEPLHF.

The chain is built from TRBV16 and TRBJ2-7; 9 positions agree with TRBD2. The V gene end was trimmed by 4 bases and the J gene end by 5 bases; junction bases not matched to a gene: 3. This CDR3 is built from 13 residues. Germline V gene sequence: CDR1 KGHSY, CDR2 FQNENV. CDR3 DNA sequence: TGTGCCAGCAGCCGAGCGGGAGGCGACGAGCAGTACTTC. Its protein is CASSRAGGDEQYF.

V and J are TRBV12-3 or TRBV12-4 and TRBJ1-1; tentatively, D is TRBD1 (5 bases). This CDR3 is built from 9 residues. V was cut by 8 bases and J by 11 bases, with 9 bases left in between. The CDR3 is CASGAEAFF. The CDR3 nucleotides are TGTGCCAGCGGGGCAGAGGCTTTCTTT.

This chain uses TRBV5-6 with TRBJ2-3; a weak D match, TRBD1 (6 bases). CDR1 and CDR2 from the germline V gene are SGHDT and YYEEEE. This CDR3 is built from 16 residues. V was pared by 4 bases and J by 5 bases, with 20 bases between. Here the CDR3 DNA reads TGTGCCAGCAGCCTGGGGGCAGGGCTTTTTGTAGATACGCAGTATTTT. Encoded protein: CASSLGAGLFVDTQYF.

The CDR3 reads CASSFGKAYEQYF. CDR3 nucleotides: TGTGCCAGCAGTTTCGGAAAAGCCTACGAGCAGTACTTC. The chain carries TRBV27 and TRBJ2-7; no firm D call. Germline loops: CDR1 MNHEY, CDR2 SMNVEV (reference sequence). CDR3 size: 13 residues. The germline V and J ends were trimmed by 3 bases and 2 bases, with 8 bases remaining between them.

The chain links TRBV25-1 to TRBJ2-7; D possibly matches TRBD1 or TRBD2 (5 bases each). The CDR3 sequence is 14 residues long. Germline-derived CDR1 and CDR2 are MGHDK and SYGVNS. Trimming left V 4 bases short and J 4 bases short, with 14 bases between. CDR3 DNA sequence: TGTGCCAGCAGTGGCCCGGGGCCGCAATACGAGCAGTACTTC. The encoded protein is CASSGPGPQYEQYF.

This chain uses TRBV29-1 with TRBJ2-1; 8 bases are a match to TRBD2. The trim removed 4 bases at V and 5 bases at J, leaving 4 bases unmatched. The CDR3 consists of 13 residues. Per germline, CDR1 SQVTM and CDR2 ANQGSEA. In DNA, the CDR3 is TGCAGCGTTGCGGGACTAGTCCACAATGAGCAGTTCTTC. This sequence encodes CSVAGLVHNEQFF.

V and J are TRBV28 and TRBJ2-7; D ambiguous. CDR3 size: 15 residues. With 5 bases removed from V and 5 bases from J, the gap between germline ends came to 19 bases. Germline assignment: CDR1 MDHEN and CDR2 SYDVKM. The CDR3 nucleotides are TGTGCCAGCAGTCCCCCCCAAAGGGCCAGCGACGAGCAGTACTTC. Encoded protein: CASSPPQRASDEQYF.